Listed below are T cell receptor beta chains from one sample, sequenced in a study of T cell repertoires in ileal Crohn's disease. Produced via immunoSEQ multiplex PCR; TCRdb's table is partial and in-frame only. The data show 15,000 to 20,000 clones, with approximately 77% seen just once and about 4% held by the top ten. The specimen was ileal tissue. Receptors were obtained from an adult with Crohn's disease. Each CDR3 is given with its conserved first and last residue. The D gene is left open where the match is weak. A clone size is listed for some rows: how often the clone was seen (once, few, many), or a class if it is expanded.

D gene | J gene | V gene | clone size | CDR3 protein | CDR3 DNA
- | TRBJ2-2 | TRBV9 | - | CASSVDQGIGAGELFF | TGTGCCAGCAGCGTAGACCAGGGGATAGGGGCCGGGGAGCTGTTTTTT
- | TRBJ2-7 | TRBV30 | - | CAWSDQVKASYEQYF | TGTGCCTGGAGTGACCAGGTGAAGGCTTCCTACGAGCAGTACTTC
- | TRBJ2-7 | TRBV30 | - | CAWSNGDRYEQYF | TGTGCCTGGAGTAACGGTGACAGATACGAGCAGTACTTC
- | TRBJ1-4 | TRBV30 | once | CALDMGQVNEKLFF | TGTGCCTTGGACATGGGCCAGGTCAATGAAAAACTGTTTTTT
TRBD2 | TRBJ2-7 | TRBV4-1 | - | CASSLRLAELYEQYF | TGCGCCAGCAGCTTGCGACTAGCGGAGCTTTACGAGCAGTACTTC
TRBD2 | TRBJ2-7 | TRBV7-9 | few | CASSLDLTSGPYEQYF | TGTGCCAGCAGCCTGGACCTTACTAGCGGTCCTTACGAGCAGTACTTC
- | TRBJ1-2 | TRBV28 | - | CATEGGRTPNYGYTF | TGTGCCACCGAGGGGGGGAGGACCCCTAACTATGGCTACACCTTC
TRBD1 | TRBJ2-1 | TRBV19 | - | CASRGQGAYNEQFF | TGTGCCAGTAGGGGACAGGGGGCTTACAATGAGCAGTTCTTC
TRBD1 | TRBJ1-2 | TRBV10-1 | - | CASSRTGTYGYTF | TGCGCCAGCAGTAGGACAGGGACCTATGGCTACACCTTC
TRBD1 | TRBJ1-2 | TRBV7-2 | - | CASSRRGLHYGYTF | TGTGCCAGCAGTCGCAGGGGGCTCCACTATGGCTACACCTTC